This TCR beta chain was sequenced during a study of T cells in Graves' hyperthyroidism and ophthalmopathy. Only a few counts were recorded for this clonotype. TCR beta CDR3 regions were amplified from RNA transcripts. The HTBI primer set served for first-round RT-PCR of the TCR CDR3. Using its own MiXCR run on the multiplex PCR reads, TCRdb lists one record per CDR3 protein. The sample shows fewer than 750,000 distinct CDR3 sequences, more than 14% of them seen only once. This receptor was identified in a woman aged 45-65 years with Graves' ophthalmopathy. The source material was blood.

The DNA for the CDR3 is TGTGCCAGCAGCCAAAGTTTGATGGACGGCCTGTACTTC. Translation: CASSQSLMDGLYF. The chain uses TRBV4-2 and TRBJ2-5; D gene ambiguous. The germline CDR1 and CDR2 sequences are LGHNA and YNFKEQ. The CDR3 consists of 13 residues. The V end lost 2 bases, the J end lost 13 bases, and 17 bases lay between the germline ends.